A selection of T cell receptor beta chains follows, all from one sample in a study of Ad26.COV2.S vaccination and SARS-CoV-2 variants. Here immunoSEQ multiplex PCR was the method, and the copy in TCRdb shows in-frame clones only, minus some. This table holds about 87,000 clones, approximately 82% found once. Sample: peripheral blood, taken after recovery from COVID-19. These receptors originate from a human donor who had recovered from COVID-19. Each CDR3 is given with its conserved first and last residue. Each record gives: CDR3 DNA, CDR3 protein, D gene, V gene, J gene, clone size. A D gene is named only where the DNA matches it firmly. The size entry is marked missing in some rows and otherwise reads once, few, many or a size class.

DNA: TGTGCCAGCAGTTTTAATCTAGCTAGGGTGGGGGAGACCCAGTACTTC
CDR3: CASSFNLARVGETQYF
D: -
V: TRBV28
J: TRBJ2-5
size: -

DNA: TGTGCCATCAGCGCTCGGGCCGCTTCGAACACCGGGGAGCTGTTTTTT
CDR3: CAISARAASNTGELFF
D: -
V: TRBV10-3
J: TRBJ2-2
size: -

DNA: TGTGCCAGCAGCTTGACAAGGAGCTCCTACAATGAGCAGTTCTTC
CDR3: CASSLTRSSYNEQFF
D: -
V: TRBV7-8
J: TRBJ2-1
size: -

DNA: TGCGCCAGCAGCCAAGATCAGAGCACAGGGGGCTGGAATGAGCAGTTCTTC
CDR3: CASSQDQSTGGWNEQFF
D: TRBD1
V: TRBV4-3
J: TRBJ2-1
size: -

DNA: TGTGCCAGTAGTCCCCGGGACAGTGGGAGCAATCAGCCCCAGCATTTT
CDR3: CASSPRDSGSNQPQHF
D: TRBD1
V: TRBV19
J: TRBJ1-5
size: once

DNA: TGCGCCAGCAGCCAAGTGGGGGGCGGGAGCTCCTACAATGAGCAGTTCTTC
CDR3: CASSQVGGGSSYNEQFF
D: -
V: TRBV4-1
J: TRBJ2-1
size: -

DNA: TGTGCCAGCCCCCGGGAAGGGGGCAACACTGAAGCTTTCTTT
CDR3: CASPREGGNTEAFF
D: TRBD1
V: TRBV3-1/TRBV3-2
J: TRBJ1-1
size: -

DNA: TGCGCCAGCAGCCAAGAAAGGCTAATGAACACTGAAGCTTTCTTT
CDR3: CASSQERLMNTEAFF
D: -
V: TRBV4-1
J: TRBJ1-1
size: -

DNA: TGTGCAAGTCGCTTAGGTCCAGGTGACAAGATGAACACTGAAGCTTTCTTT
CDR3: CASRLGPGDKMNTEAFF
D: -
V: TRBV12-2
J: TRBJ1-1
size: -

DNA: TGTGCCACCAGACTAGCGGGGGCTTACAATGAGCAGTTCTTC
CDR3: CATRLAGAYNEQFF
D: TRBD2
V: TRBV7-3
J: TRBJ2-1
size: -

DNA: TGCGCCAGCAGCCAAGCAGGACATGGGGATTTCGAGCAGTACTTC
CDR3: CASSQAGHGDFEQYF
D: -
V: TRBV4-1
J: TRBJ2-7
size: -

DNA: TGTGCCAGCAGCCCTGCTAGCGGGAGGACAGGGGATACGCAGTATTTT
CDR3: CASSPASGRTGDTQYF
D: TRBD2
V: TRBV7-2
J: TRBJ2-3
size: -

DNA: TGCGCCAGCAGCCAAGACAGGGCGGGCACTGAAGCTTTCTTT
CDR3: CASSQDRAGTEAFF
D: -
V: TRBV4-3
J: TRBJ1-1
size: -

DNA: TGTGCCAGCAGAGTGGATACAACTAATGAAAAACTGTTTTTT
CDR3: CASRVDTTNEKLFF
D: -
V: TRBV6-6
J: TRBJ1-4
size: -

DNA: TGTGCCAGCAGACGGGACTCATACAATGAGCAGTTCTTC
CDR3: CASRRDSYNEQFF
D: -
V: TRBV5-4
J: TRBJ2-1
size: -

DNA: TGTGCCAGCAGGGGCAGGGCGGAGGAGACCCAGTACTTC
CDR3: CASRGRAEETQYF
D: -
V: TRBV9
J: TRBJ2-5
size: -

DNA: TGCGCCAGCAGCCAAGGCGAGGGAGATACGCAGTATTTT
CDR3: CASSQGEGDTQYF
D: -
V: TRBV4-1
J: TRBJ2-3
size: -

DNA: TGTGCCAGCAGCTTATACTCCGGGACTAGCACCGGGGAGCTGTTTTTT
CDR3: CASSLYSGTSTGELFF
D: TRBD2
V: TRBV7-3
J: TRBJ2-2
size: -

DNA: TGTGCCACCACGGGCTCTGGAAACACCATATATTTT
CDR3: CATTGSGNTIYF
D: -
V: TRBV10-3
J: TRBJ1-3
size: few

DNA: TGTGCCACCAGCAGAGAGGGGACACCTGAAGCTTTCTTT
CDR3: CATSREGTPEAFF
D: -
V: TRBV15
J: TRBJ1-1
size: -

DNA: TGTGCCAGCAGCTTCGAACAGTCCCACAATGAGCAGTTCTTC
CDR3: CASSFEQSHNEQFF
D: -
V: TRBV11-3
J: TRBJ2-1
size: -

DNA: TGTGCCAGCAGTCCCTTCGACAGGGGCACGCGAAATCAGCCCCAGCATTTT
CDR3: CASSPFDRGTRNQPQHF
D: TRBD1
V: TRBV28
J: TRBJ1-5
size: -

DNA: TGTGCCAGCAGCTTGGACAGGAGAGGGAACACCGGGGAGCTGTTTTTT
CDR3: CASSLDRRGNTGELFF
D: TRBD1
V: TRBV6-4
J: TRBJ2-2
size: -

DNA: TGTGCCAGCAGCGCCGGGACAGCGAACACCGGGGAGCTGTTTTTT
CDR3: CASSAGTANTGELFF
D: TRBD1
V: TRBV9
J: TRBJ2-2
size: once

DNA: TGTGCCACCAGTGATCCCGACAGATACCAAGAGACCCAGTACTTC
CDR3: CATSDPDRYQETQYF
D: -
V: TRBV24-1
J: TRBJ2-5
size: -

DNA: TGTGCCAGCAGCTTAGGTCAGAAGTACAATGAGCAGTTCTTC
CDR3: CASSLGQKYNEQFF
D: -
V: TRBV7-9
J: TRBJ2-1
size: -

DNA: TGTGCCAGCAGCCAGGGACTAGCGGGCAACTCTGGGGCCAACGTCCTGACTTTC
CDR3: CASSQGLAGNSGANVLTF
D: TRBD2
V: TRBV3-1/TRBV3-2
J: TRBJ2-6
size: -

DNA: TGTGCCAGCAGTGTTCTTCCCGGGACAACCACAGATACGCAGTATTTT
CDR3: CASSVLPGTTTDTQYF
D: -
V: TRBV6-4
J: TRBJ2-3
size: -

DNA: TGTGCCAGCAGATTCAGGGGGCGCGGAACGGACACTGAAGCTTTCTTT
CDR3: CASRFRGRGTDTEAFF
D: TRBD1
V: TRBV27
J: TRBJ1-1
size: once

DNA: TGTGCCAGCAGCTTAGGGTCAGGATACGCCACAGATACGCAGTATTTT
CDR3: CASSLGSGYATDTQYF
D: -
V: TRBV7-2
J: TRBJ2-3
size: -

DNA: TGCGCCAGCAGCCAAGATTGGCAGATCAGCTCCTACGAGCAGTACTTC
CDR3: CASSQDWQISSYEQYF
D: -
V: TRBV4-3
J: TRBJ2-7
size: -

DNA: TGTGCCAGCAGTCTCTTCAGGGGGGAGAGTTATAGCAATCAGCCCCAGCATTTT
CDR3: CASSLFRGESYSNQPQHF
D: TRBD1
V: TRBV28
J: TRBJ1-5
size: few

DNA: TGTGCCACTAACCCAGGGGGTAATGAAAAACTGTTTTTT
CDR3: CATNPGGNEKLFF
D: TRBD1
V: TRBV19
J: TRBJ1-4
size: -

DNA: TGCGCCAGCAGCTTGAACGGGGAAATCTACGAGCAGTACTTC
CDR3: CASSLNGEIYEQYF
D: -
V: TRBV5-1
J: TRBJ2-7
size: -

DNA: TGTGCCAGCAGTTTAAGGGGGTCCAATCAGCCCCAGCATTTT
CDR3: CASSLRGSNQPQHF
D: -
V: TRBV27
J: TRBJ1-5
size: once

DNA: TGTGCCAGCAGCATAGGTGCAGGGAAAGGTGAAAAACTGTTTTTT
CDR3: CASSIGAGKGEKLFF
D: -
V: TRBV7-9
J: TRBJ1-4
size: few

DNA: TGTGCCAGCTCACCGTTATCCGCTGAAGCTTTCTTT
CDR3: CASSPLSAEAFF
D: -
V: TRBV18
J: TRBJ1-1
size: few